The 26 T cell receptor beta chains below were found in one sample sequenced in a study of blood T cell repertoires in COVID-19. Sequenced by immunoSEQ multiplex PCR; TCRdb stores in-frame clones only, minus some. The table records around 320,000 clones, around 89% of them present only once. Sequenced sample: PBMCs or T cells enriched from blood (not recorded which). These receptors were collected from a woman between 18 and 29 years old with acute COVID-19.

The chain employs TRBV7-6 and TRBJ1-5, with D unresolved. V lost 1 base and J 4 bases, leaving 5 bases between the germline ends. The CDR3 covers 13 residues. Germline values: CDR1 SGHVS, CDR2 FNYEAQ. CDR3 region: CASSLEPNQPQHF. The CDR3 region has the DNA TGTGCCAGCAGCTTAGAGCCGAATCAGCCCCAGCATTTT.

The chain joins TRBV29-1 to TRBJ1-2, with TRBD1 matching 8 bases. Trimming took 7 bases from V and 3 from J; bases not matched to a gene: 4. The CDR3 contains 12 residues. Germline CDR1 and CDR2: SQVTM and ANQGSEA. In nucleotides, the CDR3 is TGCAGCGGCTGGGACAGGCACTATGGCTACACCTTC. Translated, it gives CSGWDRHYGYTF.

This chain links TRBV27 with TRBJ2-7, with D perhaps matching TRBD2 (5 bases). The CDR3 loop spans 14 amino acids. CDR1 and CDR2 from the germline V gene are MNHEY and SMNVEV (reference sequence). Trimming shortened V by 5 bases and J by 1 base, and 12 bases separated the two germline ends. In nucleotides, the CDR3 is TGTGCCAGCAGTGCCCGGACTCTATCCTACGAGCAGTACTTC. This sequence encodes CASSARTLSYEQYF.

The chain joins TRBV4-1 to TRBJ2-5, with a possible D match to TRBD2 (6 bases). The CDR3 consists of 15 residues. Germline CDR1 MGHRA, CDR2 YSYEKL. V was shortened by 3 bases and J by 5 bases, with 16 bases between the two germline ends. The CDR3 DNA follows: TGCGCCAGCAGCCAGGAGGGGCCGGGGTCCGAGACCCAGTACTTC. Translated: CASSQEGPGSETQYF.

The rearrangement joins TRBV7-3 to TRBJ2-1, with TRBD2 identical over 7 bases. Trimming took 5 bases from V and 7 from J; bases not matched to a gene: 14. CDR3 size: 16 residues. CDR1 SGHTA and CDR2 FQGTGA come from the germline V gene. CDR3 sequence: CASSLGRASGGNEQFF. CDR3 nucleotides: TGTGCCAGCAGCCTAGGTCGGGCTAGCGGAGGGAATGAGCAGTTCTTC.

The rearrangement uses TRBV7-9 and TRBJ2-1; TRBD1 is a possible D gene (5 bases). Trimming took 5 bases from V and 7 from J, leaving 18 bases between them. Germline lookup yields CDR1 SEHNR and CDR2 FQNEAQ (reference sequence). The length of the CDR3 is 15 residues. CDR3 protein: CASSPNRPPANEQFF. CDR3 DNA: TGTGCCAGCAGCCCGAACAGGCCTCCAGCGAATGAGCAGTTCTTC.

This chain connects TRBV5-1 to TRBJ1-1, with a tentative D call TRBD1 (5 bases). The CDR3 runs to 12 residues. Trimming took off 1 base at V and 12 bases at J, with 13 bases between the two ends. CDR1 is SGHRS and CDR2 is YFSETQ in the germline V gene. In nucleotides, the CDR3 is TGCGCCAGCAGCTTGCTTCAGGGTTGCCCTTTCTTT. Its protein product is CASSLLQGCPFF.

The V and J genes are TRBV4-2 and TRBJ2-4; D is unclear. Germline V gene sequence: CDR1 LGHNA, CDR2 YNFKEQ. CDR3 length: 12 residues. Trimming shortened V by 1 base and J by 11 bases, and 9 bases separated the two germline ends. DNA for the CDR3: TGTGCCAGCAGCCAAGGGTCCTCAGTTCAGTACTTC. It translates to CASSQGSSVQYF.

Regarding this clone: It is unclear where the CDR3 begins or ends on the DNA, so no DNA is shown, and the CDR3 is as TCRdb lists it. This chain's CDR3 is CASSVAPGTGRSWEYF. V is TRBV7-2 and J is TRBJ2-4; the table's D call TRBD1 went unverified against the DNA. In germline, CDR1 is SGHTA, CDR2 FQGNSA. Counting both end residues, the CDR3 totals 16 amino acids.

The chain couples TRBV19 to TRBJ1-4; TRBD1 is a possible D gene (5 bases). The CDR3 extends over 15 amino acids. V lost 5 bases to trimming and J lost 0 bases, with 10 bases between them. CDR1 and CDR2 (germline): LNHDA, SQIVND (reference sequence). In DNA form, the CDR3 reads TGTGCCAGTAGTCCAGACAGCTCAACTAATGAAAAACTGTTTTTT. Translating gives CASSPDSSTNEKLFF.

The V call is TRBV15, the J call TRBJ1-2, with a tentative D call TRBD1 (5 bases). This CDR3 has 13 amino acids. V lost 1 base and J 8 bases, leaving 11 bases between the germline ends. The germline V gene has CDR1 LNHNV and CDR2 YYDKDF (reference sequence). CDR3 in amino acids: CATSRGGGGGYTF. The CDR3 nucleotides read TGTGCCACCAGCAGAGGCGGGGGAGGAGGCTACACCTTC. Variable domain in full (rest from reference TRBV15 and TRBJ1-2): DAMVIQNPRYQVTQFGKPVTLSCSQTLNHNVMYWYQQKSSQAPKLLFHYYDKDFNNEADTPDNFQSRRPNTSFCFLDIRSPGLGDTAMYLCATSRGGGGGYTFGSGTRLTVV.

V is TRBV19 and J is TRBJ1-1; D is unclear. Trimming cost V 3 bases and J 11 bases, with 22 bases left between them. Germline loops: CDR1 LNHDA, CDR2 SQIVND (reference sequence). The CDR3 is 15 residues long. The CDR3 is CASSIWASAREAAFF. In nucleotides, the CDR3 is TGTGCCAGTAGTATTTGGGCCTCGGCGCGGGAGGCCGCTTTCTTT.

The rearrangement links TRBV24-1 to TRBJ2-3, with unresolved D. Germline CDR1 reads KGHDR; CDR2 reads SFDVKD. Trimming removed 4 bases from V and 0 bases from J, with 13 bases in between. There are 16 residues in the CDR3. The CDR3 DNA reads as TGTGCCACCAGTGAGAACAGATGGTTTAGCACAGATACGCAGTATTTT. Translating gives CATSENRWFSTDTQYF.

V is TRBV2 and J is TRBJ1-6; possible D gene TRBD1, 6 bases. This CDR3 contains 16 residues. Germline V gives CDR1 SNHLY, CDR2 FYNNEI. Deletions cut 4 bases from V and 9 bases from J, with 19 bases between. The CDR3 DNA follows: TGTGCCAGCAGTGGGGCCGGACAGATCTTTGCTTCACCCCTCCACTTT. Encoded protein: CASSGAGQIFASPLHF.

The chain is built from TRBV7-6 and TRBJ2-2; 7 bases match TRBD2. V lost 3 bases to trimming and J lost 3 bases; unmatched junction nucleotides: 4. From germline, CDR1 is SGHVS and CDR2 FNYEAQ. This CDR3 comprises 15 residues. For the CDR3, the DNA is TGTGCCAGCAGCTTGTGGGGGGGGTACACCGGGGAGCTGTTTTTT. Its protein is CASSLWGGYTGELFF.

In regard to this clone: The sample carries other DNA sequences with the same CDR3. The V call is TRBV3-1 (or the pseudogene TRBV3-2), the J call TRBJ2-1, with 10 bases aligning to TRBD2. V lost 1 base, J lost 4 bases, and 1 base stayed unmatched. In germline, CDR1 is LGHDT, CDR2 YNNKEL (reference sequence). This CDR3 has 15 amino acids. CDR3 bases: TGTGCCAGCAGCCAAGGACTAGCGGGTTACAATGAGCAGTTCTTC. As protein: CASSQGLAGYNEQFF.

This clone appeared a single time. The DNA for the CDR3 is TGTGCCAGCAGCGAACCGGGACAGTCGTTCTCTGGGGCCAACGTCCTGACTTTC. It encodes CASSEPGQSFSGANVLTF. The V and J genes are TRBV6-1 and TRBJ2-6; 7 bases agree with TRBD1. The CDR3 loop spans 18 amino acids. V lost 6 bases and J lost 0; bases outside the gene matches: 11. CDR1 is MNHNS, CDR2 SASEGT, per germline.

This clone was observed once. The CDR3 sequence is CSVDSQAIGNTEAFF. CDR3 nucleotide sequence: TGCAGCGTTGATAGTCAGGCGATTGGGAACACTGAAGCTTTCTTT. V usage is TRBV29-1 and J usage is TRBJ1-1, with unresolved D. CDR1 and CDR2 from the germline V gene are SQVTM and ANQGSEA. The CDR3 spans 15 residues. The germline V and J ends were trimmed by 3 bases and 1 base, with 15 bases remaining between them.

J is TRBJ1-1 and V is TRBV4-2; D ambiguous. Germline CDR1 is LGHNA and CDR2 is YNFKEQ. V was cut by 1 base and J by 0 bases, with 6 bases left in between. CDR3 length: 14 amino acids. The CDR3 region has the DNA TGTGCCAGCAGCCAAGGTAGCCTGAACACTGAAGCTTTCTTT. Encoded protein: CASSQGSLNTEAFF.

The J gene is TRBJ1-1, the V gene TRBV25-1; D is unresolved. The ends were cut back, 2 bases at V and 5 bases at J, with 12 bases in the middle. The CDR3 has 14 residues. Germline CDR1 and CDR2: MGHDK and SYGVNS. CDR3: CASSERGLWTEAFF. DNA of the CDR3: TGTGCCAGCAGTGAACGGGGTTTGTGGACTGAAGCTTTCTTT.

This chain joins TRBV7-3 and TRBJ1-3; D is perhaps TRBD1 (6 bases). V dropped 5 bases and J dropped 4 bases, with 9 bases sitting between them. CDR3 length: 13 amino acids. Per the germline V gene, CDR1 is SGHTA and CDR2 is FQGTGA. CDR3 nucleotide sequence: TGTGCCAGCAGCCCAGGGACAGGAAACACCATATATTTT. Encoded protein: CASSPGTGNTIYF.

The V gene is TRBV30, the J gene TRBJ1-2; maybe TRBD1 (5 bases). Trimming took off 7 bases at V and 8 bases at J, with 17 bases between the two ends. CDR1 GTSNPN and CDR2 SVGIG come from the germline V gene (reference sequence). The CDR3 covers 12 residues. Written as DNA, the CDR3 is TGTGCCTCCAGACAGTCTCAGGGCGGCTACACCTTC. Its translation: CASRQSQGGYTF.

This rearrangement joins TRBV3-1 (or the pseudogene TRBV3-2) to TRBJ1-6; D is ambiguous. The CDR3 loop spans 14 amino acids. Germline CDR1 LGHDT, CDR2 YNNKEL (reference sequence). V was shortened by 2 bases and J by 7 bases, with 9 bases between the two germline ends. The CDR3 region has the DNA TGTGCCAGCAGCCAAATAACGGGAAATTCACCCCTCCACTTT. Protein sequence: CASSQITGNSPLHF.

This clone appeared once. The genes are TRBV29-1 and TRBJ1-1, with 12 nucleotides matching TRBD1. This CDR3 has 14 amino acids. Losses at the gene ends were 6 bases for V and 6 bases for J; bases not matched to a gene: 8. Germline-derived CDR1 and CDR2 are SQVTM and ANQGSEA. The CDR3 DNA reads TGCAGCGTCGGGACAGGGGGCGTGGGCGCTGAAGCTTTCTTT. Its translation: CSVGTGGVGAEAFF.

The V gene is TRBV19, the J gene TRBJ2-7, with D perhaps matching TRBD2 (5 bases). CDR1 LNHDA and CDR2 SQIVND come from the germline V gene (reference sequence). Trimming left V 3 bases short and J 3 bases short, with 12 bases between. CDR3 length equals 14 residues. CDR3 region: CASSILSGSYEQYF. The CDR3 DNA reads TGTGCCAGTAGTATCCTCTCGGGGAGCTACGAGCAGTACTTC.

The chain has TRBV7-9 and TRBJ2-2; possible D gene TRBD1, 6 bases. This CDR3 region has 16 residues. Trimming shortened V by 5 bases and J by 6 bases, and 19 bases separated the two germline ends. Germline CDR1 reads SEHNR; CDR2 reads FQNEAQ (reference sequence). The CDR3 DNA sequence: TGTGCCAGCAGCCAGTTTGGACAGCCAAAACCCGGGGAGCTGTTTTTT. It codes for CASSQFGQPKPGELFF.